This TCR beta chain came from a study of cytomegalovirus exposure and HLA in healthy donors (TCRdb year 2017). The study in broad terms: In an earlier analysis of roughly 500 of the donors, less than 350 Gb of sequence data and 117 million unique TCR beta sequences from about 190 million T cells were reported. An early release covering over 500 HLA-typed donors comprised approximately 300 gigabases of sequencing data and 65 million to 100 million unique TCR sequences. Of the roughly 400 genotyped donors, 65% to 90% fell in the genetic ancestry cluster associated with self-reported Caucasian donors. The aim of the study was to test whether cataloging public T cell receptors could identify signatures of past pathogen exposure. The study used immunosequencing to profile the T cell repertoires of approximately 690 subjects and linked those repertoires to cytomegalovirus serostatus. In addition to the first cohort of several hundred subjects, a separate validation cohort of 130 or so different subjects was used. To predict cytomegalovirus infection status, the study combined high-throughput TCR immunosequencing, statistical association of individual TCRs with disease status, and machine learning. A later analysis re-examined previously published TCR beta repertoires from about 670 donors and added high-resolution HLA genotyping to investigate patterns of TCR occurrence. The later analysis used no new phenotypic data to find candidate immune exposures, relying instead on TCR beta sequences and their occurrence across donors. An earlier analysis of approximately 500 of the donors applied high-throughput TCR beta sequencing to assess whether each TCR beta V gene segment acted as functional or pseudogenic. Donor age, sex, ethnicity and CMV serostatus were compiled alongside the repertoire data. Genome-wide SNP genotypes for about three fifths of the roughly 670 donors were used in a later genetic analysis, which treated that subset as a discovery cohort. All discovery cohort repertoires had been generated using a single sequencing platform. Both class I and class II loci were covered by HLA typing, at four-digit resolution. Typing coverage varied by locus: roughly 629-640 donors for A, B, C, DRB1 and DQB1; approximately 500 for DQA1; some 610 for DPA1; about 450 for DPB1. Four or five DR-DQ haplotypes were treated as single units for association and clustering because of strong linkage in the cohort. Across around 400 genotyped donors of the cohort, an average of roughly 250,000 unique TCR beta nucleotide sequences per donor were sequenced, and 15% to 20% of those sequences were non-productive. Points the paper makes about the study in general: Over 15 rarely observed V segments, including chromosome 9 orphons, were excluded from the earlier analysis of approximately 500 of the donors because counts were too low. In a later analysis, HLA-associated TCR beta chains were found to be more clonally expanded and to have lower generation probabilities than equally common non-associated chains. The study listed 164 TCR beta chains as associated with cytomegalovirus. Because the 87-base-pair reads could not distinguish some IMGT-functional V segments, including TRBV6-2 and TRBV6-3, those segments were excluded. Sequencing depth was assumed to be roughly uniform across donors in the presence/absence analyses, though that assumption may not hold. In vitro tests confirmed that a few of the cytomegalovirus-associated TCR beta chains recognize cytomegalovirus antigens. An earlier analysis of several hundred of the donors showed that most TCR beta V segments appeared in productive rearrangements either about 87% or about 30% of the time, which broadly matched IMGT annotations. Only TCR beta chains were sequenced in this cohort, and the absence of alpha or paired-chain data limited detectable features. According to a later genetic analysis, donors in an Asian-associated ancestry cluster had fewer N-insertions in productive TCRs than the roughly 700-donor mean. HLA typing was unavailable for some donors at each locus, so association tests used only the typed subset. According to a later analysis, most CMV-associated TCR beta chains appeared to be HLA-restricted, and the HLA associations seemed to be driven largely by CMV exposure. When HLA alleles, especially DR and DQ, strongly co-occurred, attributing TCR associations to individual alleles was difficult. The classifier was reported to diagnose cytomegalovirus status with high specificity and sensitivity in both the original and validation cohorts. In a later analysis, 16,951 TCR beta sequences were associated with specific HLA alleles at a false discovery rate of 0.05. A cluster of highly shared sequence variants was judged likely to represent a technical artifact of the sequencing pipeline. A further reported finding was that TCR beta sequences accurately predicted the HLA-A and HLA-B alleles for most subjects in the first cohort. For the cohort, immune exposure information was limited to CMV serostatus. In a later analysis, the rate of TCR association differed among HLA loci, with DRB1 alleles having the most associated TCRs and HLA-C alleles having the fewest. The authors suggested that the approach could potentially be extended to other disease states and immunological phenotypes. In a later genetic analysis, a missense DCLRE1C variant was associated with V-gene and J-gene trimming of TCR beta chains, and the association was replicated in an independent cohort. Correlated functional status among segregating V segments might be attributable to linkage disequilibrium, but an unknown experimental factor could not be ruled out. Several of the top co-occurrence clusters appeared to be linked to parvovirus B19, influenza, CMV and Epstein-Barr virus, according to a later analysis. Most TCR sequences were seen in very few donors, while some public TCRs were found in many individuals.

In the case of this clone: Its target antigen remains unknown.

Trimming removed 1 base from V and 0 bases from J; the gene matches leave 4 bases unexplained. The CDR3 runs 16 residues from the cysteine to the phenylalanine. Left in the record is the CDR3 DNA by itself, 48 bases read in frame from the first base. From the germline V gene, CDR1 is LGHNA and CDR2 is YNFKEQ. Library generation was performed with the immunoSEQ multiplex PCR assay. For the multiplex PCR, a mixture combining 60 forward primers for TCR Vbeta segments and 13 reverse primers for TCR Jbeta segments was used. The CDR3 region of rearranged TCR beta genes was amplified from genomic DNA by a multiplex PCR assay. The Illumina HiSeq System was used to sequence the amplified TCR beta libraries as 87-base-pair reads. On the authors' methods: Across the 670 or so repertoires, a later analysis counted 60 million to 90 million unique TCR beta chains, around 11 million of which were shared by at least two donors. Raw reads were error-corrected and collapsed into unique sequences with a nearest-neighbor algorithm that merged closely related sequences to remove PCR and sequencing errors. Alignment of CDR3 sequences to IMGT reference sequences was used to assign V, D and J gene segments. For a sequence to be retained, a match of at least six nucleotides to both a V gene segment and a J gene segment was required. Rearrangements were classified as productive when the CDR3 lacked stop codons and remained in frame with V and J, and all other rearrangements were classified as non-productive. Following IMGT convention, CDR3 was defined as the stretch from the second conserved V-encoded cysteine up to the conserved J-encoded phenylalanine. The earlier analysis of more than 450 of the donors excluded sequences that lacked an unambiguous match to a single V gene segment. An earlier analysis of about 600 of the donors called V segments functional above 56.7% productive rearrangements and segregating when the between-donor standard deviation exceeded 5%. A statistical classification framework was developed to diagnose cytomegalovirus status using the catalog of TCR beta chain sequences. V and J gene assignment, in a later analysis, came from comparing TCR nucleotide sequences with IMGT/GENE-DB human TR gene sequences. In a later analysis, CDR3 sequences and most-parsimonious VDJ recombination scenarios were assigned using the TCRdist pipeline. In a later analysis, every TCR beta chain was defined by the combination of its CDR3 amino acid sequence and its V-gene family, and reads without a unique V-gene family were dropped. In a later analysis, several hundred highly shared, low-generation-probability nucleotide sequences were removed to address suspected cross-contamination and a sequencing artifact. In a later analysis, a clonal expansion index was calculated for each public chain from normalized within-repertoire ranks of inferred template counts. In a later analysis, generation probabilities were computed with a VDJ recombination model fitted to out-of-frame rearrangements, and the resulting probabilities were checked against IGoR. In a later analysis, TCR-TCR, TCR-HLA and TCR-CMV co-occurrence was scored with hypergeometric tests, and a repertoire-size bias correction was applied to TCR pairs. In a later analysis, false discovery rates were estimated by permuting HLA or CMV assignments 20 times. In a later analysis, co-occurring TCRs were grouped using DBSCAN, and TCRdist sequence similarity was added for clustering within HLA-allele-positive subsets. Co-occurrence clustering excluded repertoires with fewer than 30,000 or more than 120,000 public chains, plus five with anomalous nucleotide sharing. Drawn from immuneACCESS, this table holds only the in-frame rearrangements with V and J called that TCRdb kept. Clones are partly lost; checked studies trace under half to an unresolved V gene and leave the rest unexplained. V and J calls and clone size are those listed in that table; D and trimming were worked out from the DNA. The sample's table covers about 76,000 clones. 4.5% to 5% of the sample is held by the ten biggest clonotypes.

The cohort was made up of roughly 670 healthy bone marrow donors. Cohort members were all nominally healthy when sampled, although unrecorded immune exposures were likely present. The donor was CMV seropositive and belonged to the group of 270 or so seropositive cohort members. A peripheral blood sample was collected from each donor, and TCR beta sequencing was performed on peripheral blood mononuclear cells. The Qiagen DNeasy Blood Extraction Kit was used to extract genomic DNA from the blood cell samples. The chain is assembled from TRBV4-2 and TRBJ2-7; the junction holds 9 bases that match TRBD1. Sequencing was done on a sample of PBMCs. This receptor was obtained from a woman between 35 and 50 years old in good health and CMV-seropositive. The CDR3 region has the sequence CASSQGQGEPSYEQYF. The DNA is as follows: TGTGCCAGCAGCCAAGGACAGGGGGAACCCTCCTACGAGCAGTACTTC.